The present T cell receptor (beta chain) was sequenced within a study of shared clonotypes between healthy human individuals. General study results and limits: Clonotypes shared by all four sorted-subset donors had higher generation probabilities than non-shared clonotypes.

TCRdb keeps only in-frame clones here, not all; method: immunoSEQ multiplex PCR. The sample yields 300,000 to 400,000 clones, under 80% seen once. A remark on this clone: Antigen unknown.

The germline CDR1 and CDR2 sequences are SEHNR and FQNEAQ (reference sequence). The CDR3 spans 12 residues. The V and J ends lost 5 bases and 3 bases respectively, with 5 bases between them. Input material: memory CD4+ T cells sorted from blood. Subset meaning: CD45RA-negative fraction. The TCR sequence derives from a young man in good health. The chain links TRBV7-9 to TRBJ2-1; no reliable D call. The CDR3 is CASSKDYNEQFF. The DNA of the CDR3 is TGTGCCAGCAGCAAGGACTACAATGAGCAGTTCTTC.